This T cell receptor (beta chain) was found in a study of cytomegalovirus exposure and HLA in healthy donors. Whole-study findings and limits: TCR beta V segments were, for the most part, productive about 87% or about 30% of the time in an earlier analysis. The authors later linked a missense DCLRE1C variant to TCR beta V- and J-gene trimming.

PCR was performed using 60 Vbeta and 13 Jbeta primers. The repertoire was sequenced with immunoSEQ multiplex PCR; TCRdb's copy has only in-frame clones and lacks some. This table holds more than 150,000 clones, roughly 75% found once. The CDR3 is made up of 14 amino acids. CDR1 SGHRS and CDR2 YFSETQ come from the germline V gene. The V segment lost 4 bases and the J segment 5 bases; nucleotides outside the gene matches: 8. Comments on this clone: What it binds is unknown.

This TCR was sampled from a middle-aged woman in good health and CMV-seropositive. The chain combines TRBV5-1 with TRBJ2-5; TRBD1 aligns across 7 bases. Sequencing was carried out using PBMCs. The CDR3 is CASSRPGGQETQYF. The CDR3 nucleotides read TGCGCCAGCAGCCGCCCAGGGGGTCAGGAGACCCAGTACTTC.